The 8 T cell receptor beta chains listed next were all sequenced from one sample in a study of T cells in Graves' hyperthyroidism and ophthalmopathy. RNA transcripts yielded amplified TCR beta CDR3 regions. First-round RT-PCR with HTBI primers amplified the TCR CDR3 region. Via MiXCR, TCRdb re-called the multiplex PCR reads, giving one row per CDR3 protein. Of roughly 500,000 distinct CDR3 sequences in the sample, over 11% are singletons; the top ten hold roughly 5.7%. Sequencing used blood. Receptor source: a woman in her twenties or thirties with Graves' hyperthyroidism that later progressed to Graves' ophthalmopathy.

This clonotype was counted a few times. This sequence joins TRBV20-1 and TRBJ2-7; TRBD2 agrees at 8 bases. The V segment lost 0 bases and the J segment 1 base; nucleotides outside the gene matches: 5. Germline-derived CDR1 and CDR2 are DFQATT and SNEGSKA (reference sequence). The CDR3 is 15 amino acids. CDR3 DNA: TGCAGTGCTAGAGATCGGTCTAGCGGGTCCTACGAGCAGTACTTC. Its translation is CSARDRSSGSYEQYF.

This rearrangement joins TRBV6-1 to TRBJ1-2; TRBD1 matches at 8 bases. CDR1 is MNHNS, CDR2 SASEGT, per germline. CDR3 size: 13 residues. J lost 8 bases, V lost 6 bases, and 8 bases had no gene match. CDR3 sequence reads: CASSQGAEGGYTF. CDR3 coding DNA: TGTGCCAGCAGCCAGGGGGCCGAGGGGGGCTACACCTTC.

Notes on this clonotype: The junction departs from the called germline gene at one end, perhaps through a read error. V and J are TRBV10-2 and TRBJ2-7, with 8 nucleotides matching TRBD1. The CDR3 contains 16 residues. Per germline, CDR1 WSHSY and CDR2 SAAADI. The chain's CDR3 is CDISTSSGQDGHEQYF. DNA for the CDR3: TGTGACATCAGCACCTCCTCGGGACAGGATGGGCACGAGCAGTACTTC.

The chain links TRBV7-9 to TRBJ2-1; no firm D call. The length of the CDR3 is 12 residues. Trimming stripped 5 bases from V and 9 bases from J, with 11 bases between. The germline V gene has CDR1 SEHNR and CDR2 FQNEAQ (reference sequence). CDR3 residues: CASSPPPGEQFF. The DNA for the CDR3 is TGTGCCAGCAGCCCTCCCCCAGGTGAGCAGTTCTTC. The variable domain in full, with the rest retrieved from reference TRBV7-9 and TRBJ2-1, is DTGVSQNPRHKITKRGQNVTFRCDPISEHNRLYWYRQTLGQGPEFLTYFQNEAQLEKSRLLSDRFSAERPKGSFSTLEIQRTEQGDSAMYLCASSPPPGEQFFGPGTRLTVL.

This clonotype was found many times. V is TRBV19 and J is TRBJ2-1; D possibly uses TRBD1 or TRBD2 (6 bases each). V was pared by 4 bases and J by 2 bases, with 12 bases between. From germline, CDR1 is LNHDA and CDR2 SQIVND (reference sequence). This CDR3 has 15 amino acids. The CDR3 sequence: CASSRRGQAYNEQFF. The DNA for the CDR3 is TGTGCCAGTAGTAGACGGGGGCAAGCCTACAATGAGCAGTTCTTC.

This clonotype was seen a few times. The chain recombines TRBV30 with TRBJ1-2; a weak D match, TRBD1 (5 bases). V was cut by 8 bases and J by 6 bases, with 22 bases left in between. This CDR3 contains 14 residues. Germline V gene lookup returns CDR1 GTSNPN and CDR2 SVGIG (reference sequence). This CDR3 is CASRSADLGDGYTF. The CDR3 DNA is TGTGCCAGTAGGAGTGCGGACTTGGGGGATGGCTACACCTTC.

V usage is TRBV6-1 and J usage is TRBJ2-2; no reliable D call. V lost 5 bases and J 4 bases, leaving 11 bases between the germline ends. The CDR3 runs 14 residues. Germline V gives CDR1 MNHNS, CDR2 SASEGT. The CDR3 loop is CASSTTQSTGELFF. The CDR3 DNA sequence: TGTGCCAGCAGTACGACTCAAAGCACCGGGGAGCTGTTTTTT.

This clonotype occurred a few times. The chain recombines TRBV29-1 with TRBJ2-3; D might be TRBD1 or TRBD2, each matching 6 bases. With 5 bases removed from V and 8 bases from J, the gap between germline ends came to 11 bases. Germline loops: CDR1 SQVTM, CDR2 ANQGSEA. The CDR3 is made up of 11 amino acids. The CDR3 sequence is CSVKQGGTQYF. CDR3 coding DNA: TGCAGCGTTAAACAGGGAGGTACGCAGTATTTT.